This T cell receptor (beta chain) emerged from a study of cytomegalovirus exposure and HLA in healthy donors. Whole-study findings and limits: The study put 150 or so TCR beta chains on its list as cytomegalovirus-associated. In vitro data verified three CMV-associated chains as specific for CMV antigens. Being productive about 87% or about 30% of the time was typical of most TCR beta V segments in an earlier analysis.

A multiplex PCR was run with 60 Vbeta primers and 13 Jbeta primers. Some clones are missing from TCRdb's copy, which holds only in-frame ones; the method was immunoSEQ multiplex PCR. The data contain about 150,000 clones, about 74% of them seen just once; the ten biggest clones take up around 3.2%. The germline gives CDR1 SEHNR, CDR2 FQNEAQ (reference sequence). V was trimmed by 5 bases and J by 7 bases, leaving 12 bases between them. The CDR3 contains 13 residues. Concerning this clone itself: What it recognizes is unknown.

Nominal health characterized the donors when sampled, though unrecorded immune exposures were likely. The V and J genes are TRBV7-9 and TRBJ1-5; D is unresolved. The source of this sequence is a man between 35 and 55 years old in good health and CMV-seronegative. The sequenced sample was PBMCs. As DNA, the CDR3 is TGTGCCAGCAGCAACGAACACGAACAGCCCCAGCATTTT. This translates into CASSNEHEQPQHF.